The 14 T cell receptor beta chains listed next were all sequenced from one sample in a study of identifying expanded T cells in peripheral blood. The method was immunoSEQ multiplex PCR; TCRdb's version includes in-frame clones alone and lacks a portion of them. The top ten hold about 8% of the sample, which has around 120,000 clones, approximately 86% seen once. Source material: blood. The source of these receptors is a person aged 18 to 75 in good health.

This clone occurred once. The rearrangement links TRBV28 to TRBJ1-1, with TRBD1 identical over 8 bases. Germline CDR1 reads MDHEN; CDR2 reads SYDVKM. V was pared by 8 bases and J by 11 bases, with 16 bases of the junction left unmatched. CDR3 length: 14 amino acids. CDR3 in DNA: TGTGCCAGCCAGCAGGGACAGGCTAACCAAGGTGCTTTCTTT. It is translated as CASQQGQANQGAFF.

The genes are TRBV9 and TRBJ2-3; D is ambiguous. V shed 0 bases and J shed 5 bases, with 4 bases lying between them. Germline CDR1 is SGDLS and CDR2 is YYNGEE. This CDR3 contains 12 residues. The CDR3 spells CASSVGIDTQYF. CDR3 sequence (DNA): TGTGCCAGCAGCGTAGGGATAGATACGCAGTATTTT.

This rearrangement joins TRBV25-1 to TRBJ2-7; 9 bases match TRBD1. Germline V lookup: CDR1 MGHDK, CDR2 SYGVNS. The CDR3 extends over 16 amino acids. The trim removed 3 bases at V and 1 base at J, leaving 7 bases unmatched. CDR3 region: CASSDKPGQGSYEQYF. As DNA, the CDR3 is TGTGCCAGCAGTGATAAGCCGGGACAGGGATCCTACGAGCAGTACTTC.

The rearrangement links TRBV5-1 to TRBJ2-1; D is unclear. The CDR3 length is 18 residues. Germline V gene sequence: CDR1 SGHRS, CDR2 YFSETQ. V was shortened by 0 bases and J by 0 bases, with 16 bases between the two germline ends. This chain's CDR3 is CASSLAANEASSYNEQFF. The CDR3 coding sequence is TGCGCCAGCAGCTTGGCCGCTAACGAAGCTAGCTCCTACAATGAGCAGTTCTTC.

J is TRBJ2-6 and V is TRBV11-2, with a possible D match to TRBD1 (6 bases). The CDR3 totals 16 residues. V lost 8 bases, J lost 1 base, and 15 bases lay in between. Germline CDR1 is SGHAT and CDR2 is FQNNGV. This CDR3 reads CASGPQGLSGANVLTF. The CDR3, as DNA: TGTGCCAGCGGACCACAGGGTTTATCTGGGGCCAACGTCCTGACTTTC.

The chain couples TRBV7-9 to TRBJ1-1, with 8 bases identical to TRBD1. There are 15 residues in the CDR3. Germline loops: CDR1 SEHNR, CDR2 FQNEAQ (reference sequence). The trim removed 5 bases at V and 1 base at J, leaving 6 bases unmatched. The CDR3 DNA follows: TGTGCCAGCAGCGCCGGACAGGGAGGGAACACTGAAGCTTTCTTT. The encoded protein is CASSAGQGGNTEAFF.

This chain uses TRBV7-6 with TRBJ2-5; D might be TRBD2 (5 bases). CDR1 is SGHVS, CDR2 FNYEAQ, per germline. The V end lost 0 bases, the J end lost 5 bases, and 10 bases lay between the germline ends. The CDR3 loop spans 14 amino acids. DNA for the CDR3: TGTGCCAGCAGCTTAGCGGGAGCGGCGGAGACCCAGTACTTC. Its translation is CASSLAGAAETQYF.

This clone has just a few counts. This rearrangement joins TRBV6-6 to TRBJ1-2; 7 nucleotides line up with TRBD1. The germline V gene has CDR1 MNHNY and CDR2 SVGAGI (reference sequence). V was pared by 7 bases and J by 8 bases, with 10 bases of the junction left unmatched. The CDR3 covers 13 residues. The CDR3 loop is CASNEQGPRGYTF. The CDR3, as DNA: TGTGCCAGCAACGAACAGGGGCCCCGCGGCTACACCTTC.

The rearrangement joins TRBV19 to TRBJ1-2; D may be TRBD1 (5 bases). Germline CDR1 is LNHDA and CDR2 is SQIVND (reference sequence). The CDR3 covers 15 residues. V was trimmed by 5 bases and J by 0 bases, leaving 13 bases between them. The CDR3 DNA reads as TGTGCCAGTAGTTCCGAGGGGCAGGCTAACTATGGCTACACCTTC. Its translation: CASSSEGQANYGYTF. Drawing the rest from reference TRBV19 and TRBJ1-2, the complete variable domain is DGGITQSPKYLFRKEGQNVTLSCEQNLNHDAMYWYRQDPGQGLRLIYYSQIVNDFQKGDIAEGYSVSREKKESFPLTVTSAQKNPTAFYLCASSSEGQANYGYTFGSGTRLTVV.

The rearrangement joins TRBV5-1 to TRBJ2-7, with 12 bases aligning to TRBD1. CDR1 is SGHRS and CDR2 is YFSETQ in the germline V gene. The trim removed 3 bases at V and 5 bases at J, leaving 3 bases unmatched. The CDR3 has 14 amino acids. For the CDR3, the DNA is TGCGCCAGCAGCTGGGACAGGGGGCGAAACGAGCAGTACTTC. Protein: CASSWDRGRNEQYF.

The chain's CDR3 is CASSSGGQGSNEKLFF. The CDR3 DNA reads TGTGCCAGCAGTTCGGGAGGACAGGGTTCTAATGAAAAACTGTTTTTT. This chain uses TRBV28 with TRBJ1-4; 8 bases agree with TRBD1. This CDR3 region has 16 residues. The V and J ends lost 4 bases and 3 bases, in that order; junction bases with no gene match: 7. The germline V gene has CDR1 MDHEN and CDR2 SYDVKM.

This sequence joins TRBV27 and TRBJ1-1, with TRBD1 matching 7 bases. V shed 4 bases and J 0 bases; nucleotides not matched to a gene: 14. From germline, CDR1 is MNHEY and CDR2 SMNVEV (reference sequence). The CDR3 contains 18 residues. Here the CDR3 DNA reads TGTGCCAGCAGTTCCTTAATATTACGACAGGGAATGAACACTGAAGCTTTCTTT. Encoded protein: CASSSLILRQGMNTEAFF.

The J gene is TRBJ2-5, the V gene TRBV2, with 12 positions matching TRBD1. Germline lookup yields CDR1 SNHLY and CDR2 FYNNEI. The V gene end was trimmed by 6 bases and the J gene end by 7 bases; junction bases not matched to a gene: 9. This CDR3 is built from 15 residues. The CDR3 sequence is CASSEGQGALGTQYF. DNA for the CDR3: TGTGCCAGCAGCGAGGGACAGGGGGCCTTGGGGACCCAGTACTTC.

The CDR3 reads CSARDLGTQYF. For the CDR3, the DNA is TGCAGTGCTAGAGACCTAGGGACCCAGTACTTC. The V gene is TRBV20-1, the J gene TRBJ2-5; D is ambiguous. CDR1 is DFQATT, CDR2 SNEGSKA, per germline (reference sequence). This CDR3 is 11 amino acids long. Trimming pared 0 bases from V and 7 bases from J, leaving 6 bases between.